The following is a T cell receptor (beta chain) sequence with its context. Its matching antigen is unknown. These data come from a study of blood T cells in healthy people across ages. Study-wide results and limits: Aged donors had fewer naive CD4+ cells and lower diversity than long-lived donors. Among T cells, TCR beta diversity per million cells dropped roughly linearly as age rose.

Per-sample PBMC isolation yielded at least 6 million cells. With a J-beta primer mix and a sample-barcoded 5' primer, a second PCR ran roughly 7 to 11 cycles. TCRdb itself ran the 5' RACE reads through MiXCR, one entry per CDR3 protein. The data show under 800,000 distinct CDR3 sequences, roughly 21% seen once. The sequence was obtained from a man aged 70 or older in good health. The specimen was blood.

CDR3: CASSLGPGPFSSYEQYF. DNA for the CDR3: TGCGCCAGCAGCTTGGGTCCGGGACCCTTTTCCTCCTACGAGCAGTACTTC. This chain uses TRBV5-1 with TRBJ2-7; D possibly uses TRBD1 or TRBD2 (5 bases each). With 0 bases removed from V and 0 bases from J, the gap between germline ends came to 16 bases. The CDR3 runs to 17 residues. The V gene's germline CDR1 is SGHRS and CDR2 YFSETQ.